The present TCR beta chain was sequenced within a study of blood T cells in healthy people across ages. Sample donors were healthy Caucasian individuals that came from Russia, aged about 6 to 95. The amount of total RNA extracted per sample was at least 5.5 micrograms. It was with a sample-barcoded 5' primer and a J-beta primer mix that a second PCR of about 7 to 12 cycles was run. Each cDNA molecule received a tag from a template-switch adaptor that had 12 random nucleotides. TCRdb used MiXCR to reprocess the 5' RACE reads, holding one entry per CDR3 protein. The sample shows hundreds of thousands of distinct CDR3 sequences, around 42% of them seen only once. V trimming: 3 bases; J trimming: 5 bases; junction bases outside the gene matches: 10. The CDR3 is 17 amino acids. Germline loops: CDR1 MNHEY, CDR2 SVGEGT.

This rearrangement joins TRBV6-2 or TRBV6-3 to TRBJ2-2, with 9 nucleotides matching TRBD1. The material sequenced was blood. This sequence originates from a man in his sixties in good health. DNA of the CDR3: TGTGCCAGCAGTTATCGAGGGCGACAGGGGGGAACCGGGGAGCTGTTTTTT. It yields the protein CASSYRGRQGGTGELFF.